These 12 T cell receptor beta chains originate from one sample sequenced in a study of CD4 T cells in relation to SARS-CoV-2 and coronaviruses (dated by TCRdb to the early 2020s). Libraries were built with the immunoSEQ multiplex PCR assay. TCRdb holds this immuneACCESS table with in-frame rearrangements only. Some clones are missing; in checked studies, unresolved V genes explain under half, and the rest has no known cause. Recorded for this sample are roughly 24,000 clones; 65% to 80% of them occurred a single time. The ten top clones hold around 12% of the sample. Their recognized antigens are unknown. CD4+ T cells from unexposed donors were collected before the COVID-19 pandemic (2011-2018). The EasySep CD4+ T cell isolation kit was used to isolate CD4+ T cells once the cultures had run for roughly eleven days. What was sequenced was CD4+ T cells from PBMCs, cultured in vitro. These receptors were obtained from a human donor in good health.

The V call is TRBV5-1, the J call TRBJ1-4; unclear D gene. Germline CDR1 and CDR2: SGHRS and YFSETQ. The CDR3 has 15 residues. Trimming took 3 bases from V and 8 from J, leaving 17 bases between them. CDR3 in DNA: TGCGCCAGCAGCTCCGTAGGGTCTCCGGGAGAAAAACTGTTTTTT. Translation gives CASSSVGSPGEKLFF.

The rearrangement uses TRBV29-1 and TRBJ2-2, with a weak D call TRBD2 (6 bases). Trimming took off 4 bases at V and 2 bases at J, with 11 bases between the two ends. The CDR3 spans 14 residues. Germline V gene lookup returns CDR1 SQVTM and CDR2 ANQGSEA. CDR3 sequence (DNA): TGCAGCGTTGGGCGGGGCTCTAACACCGGGGAGCTGTTTTTT. Translation: CSVGRGSNTGELFF.

J is TRBJ2-1 and V is TRBV28; D is possibly TRBD1 (5 bases). The germline V and J ends were trimmed by 5 bases and 6 bases, with 17 bases remaining between them. The germline CDR1 and CDR2 sequences are MDHEN and SYDVKM. This CDR3 comprises 15 residues. Here the CDR3 reads CASSPRRGVINEQFF. The CDR3 region has the DNA TGTGCCAGCAGTCCACGAAGGGGTGTAATCAATGAGCAGTTCTTC.

This clone has only one observation. V is TRBV5-1 and J is TRBJ2-5; no definite D call. CDR1 is SGHRS, CDR2 YFSETQ, per germline. This CDR3 comprises 12 residues. V lost 3 bases to trimming and J lost 1 base, with 4 bases between them. The CDR3 sequence: CASSSFQETQYF. The CDR3 DNA is TGCGCCAGCAGCTCCTTCCAAGAGACCCAGTACTTC.

The rearrangement joins TRBV18 to TRBJ2-2; no clear D. V shed 3 bases and J shed 0 bases, with 8 bases lying between them. In germline, CDR1 is KGHSH, CDR2 LQKENI. CDR3 size: 15 residues. The CDR3 DNA sequence: TGTGCCAGCTCACCCACGACAACGAACACCGGGGAGCTGTTTTTT. Translated: CASSPTTTNTGELFF.

The CDR3 reads CASSLRRDEQFF. The CDR3 coding sequence is TGTGCCAGCAGCTTGAGGAGAGATGAGCAGTTCTTC. The chain is built from TRBV11-3 and TRBJ2-1; no definite D call. V gave up 3 bases and J gave up 8 bases, with 8 bases separating them. The CDR3 sequence is 12 residues long. Germline CDR1 SGHNT, CDR2 YENEEA.

This clone has only one observation. The chain couples TRBV7-2 to TRBJ2-1, with 10 bases that match TRBD2. Losses at the gene ends were 4 bases for V and 6 bases for J; bases not matched to a gene: 12. The CDR3 is 17 residues long. Germline-derived CDR1 and CDR2 are SGHTA and FQGNSA. The CDR3 spells CASSSQSGRLAGNEQFF. CDR3 coding DNA: TGTGCCAGCAGCTCCCAATCGGGTCGACTAGCGGGCAATGAGCAGTTCTTC.

The chain carries TRBV9 and TRBJ1-2; D is uncertain. CDR1 and CDR2 (germline): SGDLS, YYNGEE. CDR3 length: 15 residues. Trimming pared 2 bases from V and 4 bases from J, leaving 15 bases between. DNA of the CDR3: TGTGCCAGCAGCGTCCTGAACATGGAGGGCTATGGCTACACCTTC. Its protein product is CASSVLNMEGYGYTF.

V and J are TRBV4-2 and TRBJ1-4, with D perhaps matching TRBD1 (5 bases). The CDR3 covers 18 residues. CDR1 and CDR2 from the germline V gene are LGHNA and YNFKEQ. Trimming shortened V by 1 base and J by 0 bases, and 15 bases separated the two germline ends. The CDR3 bases are TGTGCCAGCAGCCAAGCCGACAGAACTACTGCAACTAATGAAAAACTGTTTTTT. Amino acids: CASSQADRTTATNEKLFF.

The chain's CDR3 is CAWSAPLGAGAFGAQFF. The CDR3 DNA reads as TGTGCCTGGAGTGCCCCTCTTGGGGCGGGAGCCTTTGGGGCGCAGTTCTTC. The rearrangement joins TRBV30 to TRBJ2-1, with TRBD2 matching 7 bases. Germline CDR1 is GTSNPN and CDR2 is SVGIG (reference sequence). Trimming took 1 base from V and 12 from J; bases not matched to a gene: 21. The CDR3 length is 17 residues.

This chain connects TRBV9 to TRBJ1-2; D might be TRBD1 (6 bases). V was trimmed by 0 bases and J by 4 bases, leaving 13 bases between them. The CDR3 spans 15 residues. The germline V gene has CDR1 SGDLS and CDR2 YYNGEE. For the CDR3, the DNA is TGTGCCAGCAGCGTAGGAGGACAGCTTGGCTATGGCTACACCTTC. Its protein product is CASSVGGQLGYGYTF.

This chain joins TRBV9 and TRBJ2-7; D gene ambiguous. Trimming shortened V by 0 bases and J by 3 bases, and 7 bases separated the two germline ends. The CDR3 sequence is 13 residues long. Per germline, CDR1 SGDLS and CDR2 YYNGEE. The CDR3 region is CASSVAVDYEQYF. Written as DNA, the CDR3 is TGTGCCAGCAGCGTAGCCGTCGACTACGAGCAGTACTTC.